This T cell receptor (beta chain) was recorded in a study of blood T cell repertoires in COVID-19. Original analysis: Amplification with reference gene primers provided the estimates of nucleated cell counts. Profiled with immunoSEQ multiplex PCR; TCRdb holds only in-frame clones, not every one. The D gene and trimming were derived from the DNA, and the V and J assignments and clone size from that table. The profile shows about 100,000 clones, around 90% of them singletons. CDR1 SEHNR and CDR2 FQNEAQ come from the germline V gene (reference sequence). The CDR3 totals 17 residues. The V and J ends lost 4 bases and 1 base respectively, with 16 bases between them.

This TCR was sampled from a human donor with active COVID-19. The donor label of this sample is uncertain. The rearrangement uses TRBV7-9 and TRBJ1-4; no definite D call. Sequenced sample: peripheral blood. CDR3 amino acids: CASSSPGYGKTNEKLFF. In nucleotides, the CDR3 is TGTGCCAGCAGCTCACCAGGTTACGGGAAAACTAATGAAAAACTGTTTTTT.